A single sample gave rise to the 2 T cell receptor beta chains below, sequenced in a study of blood T cell repertoires in COVID-19 (dated by TCRdb to about 2020). The protocol used for the library was the immunoSEQ multiplex PCR assay. The source is immuneACCESS, and TCRdb retained only in-frame sequences with V and J called. Part of the clones is not carried over; for the studies checked, unresolved V genes explain less than half of this, and the remainder is unexplained. Within this sample are fewer than 350,000 clones, with about 86% of them counted one time only. Over 2.5% of the sample belongs to the ten largest clones. Sequenced sample: peripheral blood. The receptor source for this set is an older woman with active or convalescent COVID-19.

The V and J genes are TRBV2 and TRBJ2-7; 11 bases are a match to TRBD1. Germline V lookup: CDR1 SNHLY, CDR2 FYNNEI. CDR3 length: 15 residues. V shed 0 bases and J 3 bases; nucleotides not matched to a gene: 1. CDR3 loop: CASSEAGTGGYEQYF. CDR3 nucleotides: TGTGCCAGCAGTGAAGCCGGGACAGGGGGCTACGAGCAGTACTTC.

The genes are TRBV18 and TRBJ1-1; weak D call: TRBD1 (5 bases). Germline V CDR1 and CDR2: KGHSH, LQKENI. V lost 3 bases and J 1 base, leaving 15 bases between the germline ends. The CDR3 has 16 residues. In nucleotides, the CDR3 is TGTGCCAGCTCACCGACGACGACAGTTCAGAACACTGAAGCTTTCTTT. It specifies CASSPTTTVQNTEAFF.